This T cell receptor (beta chain) was recorded in a study of blood T cell repertoires in COVID-19. V was clipped by 1 base and J by 5 bases; unmatched bases: 4. CDR3 length: 15 residues. Germline V gene lookup returns CDR1 SGHNT and CDR2 YYREEE (reference sequence). Data came from immunoSEQ multiplex PCR; TCRdb stores just in-frame clones and leaves some out. The sample holds under 250,000 clones, roughly 86% seen once. The clonotype originates from a woman over 75 with COVID-19, enrolled during active disease. The source material was peripheral blood. This chain uses TRBV5-4 with TRBJ2-1; 9 positions agree with TRBD1. The CDR3 region is CASSLTGQGDNEQFF. The CDR3 coding sequence is TGTGCCAGCAGCTTGACGGGACAGGGAGACAATGAGCAGTTCTTC.